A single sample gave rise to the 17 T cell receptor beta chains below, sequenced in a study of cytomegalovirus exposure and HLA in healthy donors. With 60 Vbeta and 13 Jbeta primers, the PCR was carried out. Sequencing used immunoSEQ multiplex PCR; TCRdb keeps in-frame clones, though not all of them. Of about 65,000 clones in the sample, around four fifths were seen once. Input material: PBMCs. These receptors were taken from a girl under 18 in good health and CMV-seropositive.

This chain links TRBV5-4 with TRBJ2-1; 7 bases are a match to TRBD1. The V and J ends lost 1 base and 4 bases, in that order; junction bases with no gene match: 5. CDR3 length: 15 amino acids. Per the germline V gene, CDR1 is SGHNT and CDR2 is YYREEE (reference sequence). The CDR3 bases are TGTGCCAGCAGCTTGCCGGGGACAGCGTACAATGAGCAGTTCTTC. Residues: CASSLPGTAYNEQFF.

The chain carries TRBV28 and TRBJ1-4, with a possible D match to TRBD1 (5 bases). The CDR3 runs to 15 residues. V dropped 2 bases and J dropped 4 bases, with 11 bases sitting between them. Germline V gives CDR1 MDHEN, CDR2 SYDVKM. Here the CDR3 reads CASSLEGAYNEKLFF. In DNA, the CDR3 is TGTGCCAGCAGTTTAGAAGGGGCCTATAATGAAAAACTGTTTTTT.

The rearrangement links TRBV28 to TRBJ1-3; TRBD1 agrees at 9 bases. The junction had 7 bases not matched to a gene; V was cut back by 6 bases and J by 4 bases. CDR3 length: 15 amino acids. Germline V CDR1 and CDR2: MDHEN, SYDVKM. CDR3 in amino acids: CASSQQGAGGNTIYF. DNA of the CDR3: TGTGCCAGCAGCCAACAGGGGGCCGGAGGAAACACCATATATTTT.

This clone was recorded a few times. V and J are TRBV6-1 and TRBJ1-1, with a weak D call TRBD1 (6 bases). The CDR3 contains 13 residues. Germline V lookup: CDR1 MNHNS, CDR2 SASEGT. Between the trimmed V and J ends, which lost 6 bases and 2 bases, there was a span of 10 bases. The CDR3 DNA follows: TGTGCCAGCAGGTCACAGGGAAACACTGAAGCTTTCTTT. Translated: CASRSQGNTEAFF.

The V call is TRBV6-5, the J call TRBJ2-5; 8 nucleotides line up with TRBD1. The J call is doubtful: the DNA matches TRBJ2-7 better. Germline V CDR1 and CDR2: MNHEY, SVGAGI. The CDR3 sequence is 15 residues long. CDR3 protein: CASSRPGQGSHEQYF. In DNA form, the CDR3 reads TGTGCCAGCAGCCGACCCGGACAGGGATCCCACGAGCAGTACTTC.

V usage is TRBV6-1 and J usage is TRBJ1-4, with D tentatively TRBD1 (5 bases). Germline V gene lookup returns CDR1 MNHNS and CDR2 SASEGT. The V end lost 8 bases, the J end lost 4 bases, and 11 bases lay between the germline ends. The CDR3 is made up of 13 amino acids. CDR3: CASLQAYNEKLFF. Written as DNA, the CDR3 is TGTGCCAGCTTACAGGCATATAATGAAAAACTGTTTTTT.

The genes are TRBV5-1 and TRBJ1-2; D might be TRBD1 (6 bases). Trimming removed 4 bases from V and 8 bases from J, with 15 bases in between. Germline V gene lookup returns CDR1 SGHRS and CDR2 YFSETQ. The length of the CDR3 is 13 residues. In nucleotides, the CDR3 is TGCGCCAGCAGCCTCTCAGGGGCGGACGGCTACACCTTC. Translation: CASSLSGADGYTF.

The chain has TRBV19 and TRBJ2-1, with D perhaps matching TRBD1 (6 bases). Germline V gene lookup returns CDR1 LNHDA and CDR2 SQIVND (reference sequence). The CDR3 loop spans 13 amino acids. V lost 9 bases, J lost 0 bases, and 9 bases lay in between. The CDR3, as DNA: TGTGCCAGCGAGGGACACTCCTACAATGAGCAGTTCTTC. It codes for CASEGHSYNEQFF.

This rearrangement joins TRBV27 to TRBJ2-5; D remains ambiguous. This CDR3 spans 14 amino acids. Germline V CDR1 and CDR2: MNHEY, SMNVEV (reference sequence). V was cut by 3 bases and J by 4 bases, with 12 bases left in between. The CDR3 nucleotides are TGTGCCAGCAGTTTTTATCGATCGGGAGAGACCCAGTACTTC. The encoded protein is CASSFYRSGETQYF.

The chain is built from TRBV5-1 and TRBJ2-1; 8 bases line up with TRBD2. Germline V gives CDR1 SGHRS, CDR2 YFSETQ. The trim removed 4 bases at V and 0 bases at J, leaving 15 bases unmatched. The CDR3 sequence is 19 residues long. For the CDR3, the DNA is TGCGCCAGCAGCCCTGGACTAGCCTTGTCCCCTAGCTCCTACAATGAGCAGTTCTTC. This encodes CASSPGLALSPSSYNEQFF.

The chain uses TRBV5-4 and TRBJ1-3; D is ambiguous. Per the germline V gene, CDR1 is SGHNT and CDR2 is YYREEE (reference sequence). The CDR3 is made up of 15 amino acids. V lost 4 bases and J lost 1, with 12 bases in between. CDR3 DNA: TGTGCCAGCAGCCGCGGCCAAGAGTCTGGAAACACCATATATTTT. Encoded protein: CASSRGQESGNTIYF.

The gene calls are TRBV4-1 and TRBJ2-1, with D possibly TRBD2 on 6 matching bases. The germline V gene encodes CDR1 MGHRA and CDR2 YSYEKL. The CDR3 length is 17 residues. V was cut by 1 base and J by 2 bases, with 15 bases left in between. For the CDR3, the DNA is TGCGCCAGCAGCCAAGTTGTGGGAGGAGGTCCCTACAATGAGCAGTTCTTC. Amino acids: CASSQVVGGGPYNEQFF.

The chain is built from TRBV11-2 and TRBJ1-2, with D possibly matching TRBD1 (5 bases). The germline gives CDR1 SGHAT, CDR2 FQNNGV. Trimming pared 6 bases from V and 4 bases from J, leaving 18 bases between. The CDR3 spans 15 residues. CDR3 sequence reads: CASRIDRLRGYGYTF. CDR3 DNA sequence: TGTGCCAGCAGGATCGACAGACTTCGAGGCTATGGCTACACCTTC. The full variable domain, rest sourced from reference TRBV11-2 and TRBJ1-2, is EAGVAQSPRYKIIEKRQSVAFWCNPISGHATLYWYQQILGQGPKLLIQFQNNGVVDDSQLPKDRFSAERLKGVDSTLKIQPAKLEDSAVYLCASRIDRLRGYGYTFGSGTRLTVV.

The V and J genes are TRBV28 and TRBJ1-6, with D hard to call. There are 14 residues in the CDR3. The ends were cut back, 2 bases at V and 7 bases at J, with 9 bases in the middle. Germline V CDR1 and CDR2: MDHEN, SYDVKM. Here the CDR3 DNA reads TGTGCCAGCAGTTTACCGAGGAGGAATTCACCCCTCCACTTT. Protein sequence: CASSLPRRNSPLHF.

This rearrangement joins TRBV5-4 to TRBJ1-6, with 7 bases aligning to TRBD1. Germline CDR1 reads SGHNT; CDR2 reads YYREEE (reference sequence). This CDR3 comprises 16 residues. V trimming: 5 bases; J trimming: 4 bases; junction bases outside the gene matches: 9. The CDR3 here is CASRRQGAIYNSPLHF. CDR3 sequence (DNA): TGTGCCAGCAGAAGACAGGGCGCCATATATAATTCACCCCTCCACTTT.

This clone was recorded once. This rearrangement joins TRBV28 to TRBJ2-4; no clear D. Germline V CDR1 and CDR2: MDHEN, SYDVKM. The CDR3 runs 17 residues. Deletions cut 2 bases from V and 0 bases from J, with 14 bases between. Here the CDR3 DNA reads TGTGCCAGCAGTTTAGAGTCCCGCACCCTAGCCAAAAACATTCAGTACTTC. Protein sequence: CASSLESRTLAKNIQYF.

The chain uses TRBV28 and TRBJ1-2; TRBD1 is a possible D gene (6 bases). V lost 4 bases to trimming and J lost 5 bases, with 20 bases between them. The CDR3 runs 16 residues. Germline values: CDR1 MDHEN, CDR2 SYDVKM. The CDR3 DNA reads TGTGCCAGCAGTTCTACCACGGGACACCAAGTTTATGGCTACACCTTC. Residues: CASSSTTGHQVYGYTF.